The table lists the clone carrying this TCR beta chain with a few counts. The antigen is not known. The entry originates in a study of CD8+ T cells in alopecia areata. Study results and caveats: Across lesional scalp, and particularly alopecia totalis/universalis, clonality surpassed that of normal scalp.

Germline CDR1 reads GTSNPN; CDR2 reads SVGIG (reference sequence). V lost 5 bases, J lost 7 bases, and 9 bases lay in between. The CDR3 is 11 residues long. Once RNA had been extracted, it was reverse transcribed into cDNA to act as the sequencing template. Some clones are missing from TCRdb's copy, which holds only in-frame ones; the method was immunoSEQ multiplex PCR. The table shows about 140,000 clones, with roughly 46% occurring only once. Sequenced here: CD4+ T cells sorted from blood, sampled at week 0. The TCR was taken from a human donor with alopecia areata. J is TRBJ2-1 and V is TRBV30; no reliable D call. This chain's CDR3 is CAWWGFNEQFF. CDR3 nucleotides: TGTGCCTGGTGGGGTTTTAATGAGCAGTTCTTC.